The clone carrying this T cell receptor (beta chain) was observed a handful of times. Its antigen is still unknown. The source of the sample is a study of post-analysis software for immune sequencing data. Study-wide results and limits: Controls had lower frequencies than patients of about 5 TRBV segments, which included TRBV5-6, TRBV5-1 and TRBV20-1. Normalized Chao1 diversity was significantly reduced in patients versus controls.

With 0 bases removed from V and 0 bases from J, the gap between germline ends came to 5 bases. Germline CDR1 is DFQATT and CDR2 is SNEGSKA (reference sequence). The CDR3 is 13 amino acids. Unique molecular identifiers featured in each of the TCR beta cDNA libraries. From approximately 0.95 to 9.8 million T cells, 400,000 to 500,000 cDNA molecules were obtained. TCRdb re-analysed the PCR reads in MiXCR, keeping a single row per CDR3 protein. The table has more than 500,000 distinct CDR3 sequences, around 34% seen once. V usage is TRBV20-1 and J usage is TRBJ2-5; D unclear. Sequences were obtained from blood. The origin of this receptor is a girl under 18 with multiple sclerosis. The CDR3 DNA reads TGCAGTGCTAGAGAGCGGTACCAAGAGACCCAGTACTTC. It is translated as CSARERYQETQYF.